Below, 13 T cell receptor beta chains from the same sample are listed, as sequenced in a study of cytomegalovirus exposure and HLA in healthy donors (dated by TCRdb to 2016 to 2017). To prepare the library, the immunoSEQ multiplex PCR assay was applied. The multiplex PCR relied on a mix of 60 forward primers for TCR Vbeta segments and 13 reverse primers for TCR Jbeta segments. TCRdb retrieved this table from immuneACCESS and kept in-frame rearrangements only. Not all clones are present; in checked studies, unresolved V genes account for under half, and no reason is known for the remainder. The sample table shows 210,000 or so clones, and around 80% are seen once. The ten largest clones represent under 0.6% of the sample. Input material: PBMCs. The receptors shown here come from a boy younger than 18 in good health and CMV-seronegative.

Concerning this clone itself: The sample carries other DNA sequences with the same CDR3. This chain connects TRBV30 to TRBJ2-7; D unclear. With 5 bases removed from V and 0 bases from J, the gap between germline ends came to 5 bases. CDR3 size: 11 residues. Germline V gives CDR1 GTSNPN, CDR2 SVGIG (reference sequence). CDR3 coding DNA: TGTGCCTGGTCTCTCTCCTACGAGCAGTACTTC. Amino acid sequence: CAWSLSYEQYF. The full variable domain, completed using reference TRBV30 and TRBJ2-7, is SQTIHQWPATLVQPVGSPLSLECTVEGTSNPNLYWYRQAAGRGLQLLFYSVGIGQISSEVPQNLSASRPQDRQFILSSKKLLLSDSGFYLCAWSLSYEQYFGPGTRLTVT.

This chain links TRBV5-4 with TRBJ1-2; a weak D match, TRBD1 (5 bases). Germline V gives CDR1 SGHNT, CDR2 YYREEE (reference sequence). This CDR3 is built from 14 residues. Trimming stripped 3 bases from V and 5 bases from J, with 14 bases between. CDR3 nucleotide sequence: TGTGCCAGCAGCTCCCGGGACCGGGAGTATGGCTACACCTTC. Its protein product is CASSSRDREYGYTF.

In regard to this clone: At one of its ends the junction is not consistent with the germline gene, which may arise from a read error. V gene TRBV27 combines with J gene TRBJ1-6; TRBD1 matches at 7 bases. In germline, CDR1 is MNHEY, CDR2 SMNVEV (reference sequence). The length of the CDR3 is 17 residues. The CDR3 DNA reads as TGTGCCAGCAGTCTATCTACAGGGGCCGGGGGCTTCTCACCCCTCCACTTT. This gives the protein CASSLSTGAGGFSPLHF.

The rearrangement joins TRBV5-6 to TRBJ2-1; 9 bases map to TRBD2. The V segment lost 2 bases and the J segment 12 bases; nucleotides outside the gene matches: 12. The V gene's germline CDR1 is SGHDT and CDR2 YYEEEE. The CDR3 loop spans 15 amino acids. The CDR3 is CASSFRQREVLGQFF. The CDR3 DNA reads TGTGCCAGCAGCTTTCGCCAGCGGGAGGTCCTAGGGCAGTTCTTC.

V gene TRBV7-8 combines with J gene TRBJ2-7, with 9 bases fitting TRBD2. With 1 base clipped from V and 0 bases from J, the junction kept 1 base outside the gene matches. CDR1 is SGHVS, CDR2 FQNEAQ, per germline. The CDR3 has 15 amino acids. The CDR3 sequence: CASSLELAGSYEQYF. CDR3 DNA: TGTGCCAGCAGCTTAGAACTAGCGGGCTCCTACGAGCAGTACTTC.

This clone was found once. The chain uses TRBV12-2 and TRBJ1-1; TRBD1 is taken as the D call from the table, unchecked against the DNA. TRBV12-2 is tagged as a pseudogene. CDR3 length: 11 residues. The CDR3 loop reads CASRLVSRGLW. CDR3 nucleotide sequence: TGTGCAAGTCGCTTAGTGTCCAGGGGGCTGTGG.

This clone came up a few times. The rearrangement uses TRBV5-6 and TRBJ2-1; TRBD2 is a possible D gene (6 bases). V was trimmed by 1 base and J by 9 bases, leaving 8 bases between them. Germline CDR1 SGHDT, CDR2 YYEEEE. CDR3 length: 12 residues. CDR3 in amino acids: CASSLNGGEQFF. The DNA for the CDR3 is TGTGCCAGCAGCTTGAACGGGGGTGAGCAGTTCTTC.

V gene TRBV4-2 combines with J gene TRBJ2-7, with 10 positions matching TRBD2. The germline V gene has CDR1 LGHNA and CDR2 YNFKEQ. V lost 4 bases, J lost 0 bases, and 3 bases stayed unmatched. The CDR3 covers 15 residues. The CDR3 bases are TGTGCCAGCAGCCTTAGCGGGGGGAACTCCTACGAGCAGTACTTC. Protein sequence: CASSLSGGNSYEQYF.

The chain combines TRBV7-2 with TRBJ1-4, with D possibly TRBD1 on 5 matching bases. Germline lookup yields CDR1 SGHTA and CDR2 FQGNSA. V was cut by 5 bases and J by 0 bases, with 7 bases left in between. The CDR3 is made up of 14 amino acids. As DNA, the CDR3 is TGTGCCAGCAGCCCCAGGGCAACTAATGAAAAACTGTTTTTT. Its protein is CASSPRATNEKLFF.

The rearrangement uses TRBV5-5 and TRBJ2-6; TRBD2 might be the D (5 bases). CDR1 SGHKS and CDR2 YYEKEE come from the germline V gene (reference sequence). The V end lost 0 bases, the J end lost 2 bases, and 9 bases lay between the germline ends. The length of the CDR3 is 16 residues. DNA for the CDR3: TGTGCCAGCAGCTTGGTACCCGGGGCTGGGGCCAACGTCCTGACTTTC. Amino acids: CASSLVPGAGANVLTF.

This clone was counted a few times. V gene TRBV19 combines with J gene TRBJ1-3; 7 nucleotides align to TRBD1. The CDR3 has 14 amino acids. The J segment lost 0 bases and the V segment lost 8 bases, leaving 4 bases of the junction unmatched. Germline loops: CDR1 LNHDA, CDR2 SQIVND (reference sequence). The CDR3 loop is CASSDRISGNTIYF. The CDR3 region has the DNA TGTGCCAGTTCGGACAGGATCTCTGGAAACACCATATATTTT.

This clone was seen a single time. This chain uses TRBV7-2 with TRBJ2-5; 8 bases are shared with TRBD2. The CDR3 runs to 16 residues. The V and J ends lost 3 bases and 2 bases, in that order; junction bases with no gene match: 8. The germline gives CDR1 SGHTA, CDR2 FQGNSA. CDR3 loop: CASSFSLVAGQETQYF. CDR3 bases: TGTGCCAGCAGCTTCTCTCTAGTAGCGGGGCAAGAGACCCAGTACTTC.

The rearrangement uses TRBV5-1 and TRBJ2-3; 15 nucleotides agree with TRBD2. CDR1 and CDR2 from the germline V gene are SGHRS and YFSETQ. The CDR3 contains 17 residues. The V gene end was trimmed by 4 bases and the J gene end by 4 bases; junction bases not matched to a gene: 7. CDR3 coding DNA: TGCGCCAGCAGCACTGGGCGGACTAGCGGGGGGGCAGATACGCAGTATTTT. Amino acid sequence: CASSTGRTSGGADTQYF.